Below, 17 T cell receptor beta chains from the same sample are listed, as sequenced in a study of T-cell reconstitution after alpha-beta-depleted transplantation in children. TCRbeta library construction was performed incorporating unique molecular identifiers. TCRdb reanalysed the PCR reads using MiXCR and keeps one entry per CDR3 protein. This table has approximately 150,000 distinct CDR3 sequences, around 8.5% appearing once. The sample consisted of PBMCs, mostly from graft donor cells, taken 180 days after TCRalphabeta/CD19-depleted stem cell transplant. All receptors come from a female patient between 2 and 15 years old who had a stem cell transplant for congenital amegakaryocytic thrombocytopenia, so the T cells may come from the graft donor.

This chain links TRBV20-1 with TRBJ2-3; D unclear. The germline V gene encodes CDR1 DFQATT and CDR2 SNEGSKA (reference sequence). CDR3 length equals 12 residues. Trimming removed 1 base at V and 5 bases at J, with 7 bases between. The CDR3 region is CSARGPVDTQYF. The CDR3 bases are TGCAGTGCTAGAGGTCCCGTAGATACGCAGTATTTT.

This clonotype was observed a handful of times. This chain links TRBV5-1 with TRBJ1-2; 7 bases are a match to TRBD1. The CDR3 loop spans 13 amino acids. The junction had 6 bases not matched to a gene; V was cut back by 7 bases and J by 3 bases. Germline-derived CDR1 and CDR2 are SGHRS and YFSETQ. The CDR3 coding sequence is TGCGCCAGCGGGACCACAGGGGACTATGGCTACACCTTC. Translating it yields CASGTTGDYGYTF. The whole variable domain, filled in from reference TRBV5-1 and TRBJ1-2, reads KAGVTQTPRYLIKTRGQQVTLSCSPISGHRSVSWYQQTPGQGLQFLFEYFSETQRNKGNFPGRFSGRQFSNSRSEMNVSTLELGDSALYLCASGTTGDYGYTFGSGTRLTVV.

This rearrangement joins TRBV6-5 to TRBJ1-4; D is undetermined. This CDR3 has 15 residues. CDR1 is MNHEY, CDR2 SVGAGI, per germline. V was trimmed by 0 bases and J by 6 bases, leaving 11 bases between them. As DNA, the CDR3 is TGTGCCAGCAGTTACTCTCCAGGAGAACATGAAAAACTGTTTTTT. This codes for CASSYSPGEHEKLFF.

This clonotype was observed a few times. This chain connects TRBV20-1 to TRBJ2-1, with 9 bases identical to TRBD2. Germline CDR1 and CDR2: DFQATT and SNEGSKA (reference sequence). The length of the CDR3 is 16 residues. This CDR3 reads CSLRTLLAGVNNEQFF. DNA for the CDR3: TGCAGCCTTCGGACATTGTTAGCGGGGGTGAACAATGAGCAGTTCTTC.

This clonotype was counted many times. The chain has TRBV10-3 and TRBJ2-5, with a possible D match to TRBD1 (6 bases). Trimming pared 5 bases from V and 0 bases from J, leaving 7 bases between. The CDR3 is 13 amino acids. Germline V lookup: CDR1 ENHRY, CDR2 SYGVKD. The CDR3 spells CAISRGYQETQYF. The CDR3 DNA follows: TGTGCCATCAGTAGGGGGTACCAAGAGACCCAGTACTTC.

As regards this clonotype: Since a much larger clone is just one base distant, this may be a read error. The rearrangement uses TRBV29-1 and TRBJ2-7; the D is unclear. Germline V gene sequence: CDR1 SQVTM, CDR2 ANQGSEA. V was cut by 1 base and J by 1 base, with 14 bases left in between. The CDR3 runs to 15 residues. The CDR3 loop reads CSVEGWQWQSYEQYF. Written as DNA, the CDR3 is TGCAGCGTTGAAGGGTGGCAGTGGCAATCCTACGAGCAGTACTTC.

Many counts were recorded for this clonotype. The rearrangement uses TRBV6-6 and TRBJ1-1, with D unresolved. The CDR3 runs 12 residues. Trimming shortened V by 2 bases and J by 5 bases, and 6 bases separated the two germline ends. The germline V gene encodes CDR1 MNHNY and CDR2 SVGAGI (reference sequence). The chain's CDR3 is CASSYPRTEAFF. The CDR3 region has the DNA TGTGCCAGCAGTTACCCGCGGACTGAAGCTTTCTTT.

CDR3 sequence reads: CASSLAGRGNYNEQFF. The CDR3 coding sequence is TGCGCCAGCAGCTTGGCGGGCAGGGGGAACTACAATGAGCAGTTCTTC. The chain combines TRBV5-1 with TRBJ2-1; TRBD1 aligns across 7 bases. The V gene's germline CDR1 is SGHRS and CDR2 YFSETQ. This CDR3 has 16 residues. V was pared by 0 bases and J by 3 bases, with 6 bases of the junction left unmatched. The whole variable domain, filled in from reference TRBV5-1 and TRBJ2-1, reads KAGVTQTPRYLIKTRGQQVTLSCSPISGHRSVSWYQQTPGQGLQFLFEYFSETQRNKGNFPGRFSGRQFSNSRSEMNVSTLELGDSALYLCASSLAGRGNYNEQFFGPGTRLTVL.

This clonotype was recorded many times. The chain has TRBV5-1 and TRBJ2-1; 13 bases align to TRBD2. V shed 2 bases, J shed 7 bases, and the junction held 6 bases outside the gene matches. The CDR3 covers 16 residues. From germline, CDR1 is SGHRS and CDR2 YFSETQ. The CDR3 is CASSLSGLAGSNEQFF. The CDR3, as DNA: TGCGCCAGCAGCTTATCGGGACTAGCGGGAAGTAATGAGCAGTTCTTC.

This clonotype was counted at least ten times. CDR3 bases: TGCGCCAGCAGCGCGGGGGACAGGGGGCCCAAAAACATTCAGTACTTC. As protein: CASSAGDRGPKNIQYF. The V gene is TRBV5-1, the J gene TRBJ2-4; 12 bases fit TRBD1. Germline assignment: CDR1 SGHRS and CDR2 YFSETQ. Germline trimming cut 4 bases from V and 2 bases from J; bases unmatched to any gene: 4. This CDR3 is 16 amino acids long.

This clonotype came up many times. This sequence joins TRBV28 and TRBJ2-3; D possibly uses TRBD1 or TRBD2 (6 bases each). CDR1 is MDHEN and CDR2 is SYDVKM in the germline V gene. The CDR3 is made up of 16 amino acids. The V and J ends lost 6 bases and 4 bases respectively, with 20 bases between them. CDR3 residues: CASSLGGPAVSDTQYF. The CDR3 DNA reads TGTGCCAGCAGCCTGGGGGGCCCAGCCGTGTCAGATACGCAGTATTTT.

This clonotype was picked up many times. The chain couples TRBV5-1 to TRBJ2-1; D ambiguous. The CDR3 contains 15 residues. Per germline, CDR1 SGHRS and CDR2 YFSETQ. Trimming took 4 bases from V and 6 from J, leaving 17 bases between them. CDR3 nucleotides: TGCGCCAGCAGCCCCCCGGTTCTGGGGTCCAATGAGCAGTTCTTC. Translating it yields CASSPPVLGSNEQFF.

This clonotype was recorded at least ten times. The chain is built from TRBV12-3 or TRBV12-4 and TRBJ2-1; 11 bases line up with TRBD2. This CDR3 has 17 amino acids. Unmatched junction bases numbered 13, after V lost 5 bases and J lost 7 bases. The CDR3 is CASSPLAGTSGKNEQFF. CDR3 coding DNA: TGTGCCAGCAGTCCTCTCGCCGGGACTAGCGGAAAGAATGAGCAGTTCTTC.

This clonotype was recorded many times. This chain links TRBV5-1 with TRBJ2-7; TRBD1 matches 7 bases. CDR1 is SGHRS and CDR2 is YFSETQ in the germline V gene. The trim removed 4 bases at V and 8 bases at J, leaving 12 bases unmatched. The CDR3 sequence is 14 residues long. CDR3 nucleotides: TGCGCCAGCAGCCCCCAAAGGGGGCCCGAACAGCAGTACTTC. Translated, it gives CASSPQRGPEQQYF.

CDR3 nucleotide sequence: TGTGCCAATAGCCGGGACAGAAGATACGAGCAGTACTTC. Amino acids: CANSRDRRYEQYF. This chain connects TRBV2 to TRBJ2-7; 7 bases match TRBD1. The CDR3 spans 13 residues. The junction had 10 bases not matched to a gene; V was cut back by 10 bases and J by 4 bases. Germline V gene sequence: CDR1 SNHLY, CDR2 FYNNEI. Variable domain in full (rest from reference TRBV2 and TRBJ2-7): EPEVTQTPSHQVTQMGQEVILRCVPISNHLYFYWYRQILGQKVEFLVSFYNNEISEKSEIFDDQFSVERPDGSNFTLKIRSTKLEDSAMYFCANSRDRRYEQYFGPGTRLTVT.

This clonotype was detected a few times. This chain joins TRBV7-2 and TRBJ2-7, with D tentatively TRBD1 or TRBD2 (5 bases each). Trimming shortened V by 4 bases and J by 9 bases, and 16 bases separated the two germline ends. Germline loops: CDR1 SGHTA, CDR2 FQGNSA. This CDR3 is 13 amino acids long. CDR3 protein: CASSSGLETSQYF. The CDR3 DNA reads TGTGCCAGCAGCTCGGGGCTGGAGACTTCGCAGTACTTC.

This clonotype showed up many times. This chain links TRBV24-1 with TRBJ2-1; 9 bases match TRBD2. V dropped 4 bases and J dropped 1; count of bases not matched to a gene: 7. From germline, CDR1 is KGHDR and CDR2 SFDVKD. The CDR3 is 17 residues long. CDR3 sequence (DNA): TGTGCCACCAGTGACTATCTAGCGGGAACTTCCTACAATGAGCAGTTCTTC. Translated, it gives CATSDYLAGTSYNEQFF.